Shown below are 9 T cell receptor beta chains from a single sample sequenced in a study of T cell responses to AZD1222 COVID-19 vaccine. Using immunoSEQ multiplex PCR, the repertoire was profiled, and TCRdb retains in-frame clones only, with some absent. The top ten hold approximately 1.6% of the sample, which has fewer than 200,000 clones, approximately 91% seen once. This specimen consisted of peripheral blood, obtained 28 days after the second AZD1222 dose. These receptors came from an adult who received the AZD1222 COVID-19 vaccine.

This chain joins TRBV24-1 and TRBJ2-7; either TRBD1 or TRBD2 may supply D (5 bases each). Trimming took off 1 base at V and 9 bases at J, with 21 bases between the two ends. CDR1 is KGHDR and CDR2 is SFDVKD in the germline V gene. The CDR3 spans 16 residues. The CDR3 is CATSDLVVGPGGRQYF. The CDR3 nucleotides are TGTGCCACCAGTGATTTAGTAGTGGGGCCAGGAGGTCGGCAGTACTTC.

The rearrangement uses TRBV6-5 and TRBJ1-2; TRBD1 agrees at 9 bases. J lost 8 bases, V lost 6 bases, and 7 bases had no gene match. The CDR3 is made up of 13 amino acids. The V gene's germline CDR1 is MNHEY and CDR2 SVGAGI. The CDR3 spells CASRWDRVVGYTF. DNA for the CDR3: TGTGCCAGCAGGTGGGACAGGGTCGTAGGCTACACCTTC.

The chain has TRBV19 and TRBJ2-2, with 10 bases identical to TRBD1. Germline V CDR1 and CDR2: LNHDA, SQIVND (reference sequence). Unmatched junction bases numbered 5, after V lost 7 bases and J lost 6 bases. The CDR3 sequence is 14 residues long. CDR3 nucleotides: TGTGCCAGTATAGAGGACAGGGGGGCCGGGGAGCTGTTTTTT. Translating it yields CASIEDRGAGELFF.

The chain has TRBV7-6 and TRBJ2-1; TRBD2 matches at 12 bases. J lost 6 bases, V lost 0 bases, and 3 bases had no gene match. This CDR3 region has 16 residues. Germline V CDR1 and CDR2: SGHVS, FNYEAQ. The CDR3 coding sequence is TGTGCCAGCAGCTTAGCGCTAGCGGGAGGGGCCAATGAGCAGTTCTTC. It specifies CASSLALAGGANEQFF.

The chain uses TRBV6-5 and TRBJ1-6, with D possibly TRBD1 on 6 matching bases. Trimming removed 4 bases at V and 0 bases at J, with 10 bases between. The CDR3 sequence is 16 residues long. Germline V lookup: CDR1 MNHEY, CDR2 SVGAGI. DNA of the CDR3: TGTGCCAGCAGTTGGGGGCATAGCTCCTATAATTCACCCCTCCACTTT. It is translated as CASSWGHSSYNSPLHF.

This clone was detected only once. The V and J genes are TRBV7-2 and TRBJ2-4; 10 nucleotides align to TRBD2. With 3 bases clipped from V and 7 bases from J, the junction kept 12 bases outside the gene matches. Germline CDR1 and CDR2: SGHTA and FQGNSA. CDR3 length: 17 amino acids. Here the CDR3 reads CASSFGSGRALPNIQYF. The CDR3 DNA reads as TGTGCCAGCAGCTTCGGAAGCGGGAGGGCCCTCCCCAACATTCAGTACTTC.

This chain connects TRBV6-5 to TRBJ1-1, with TRBD1 matching over 10 bases. Germline CDR1 MNHEY, CDR2 SVGAGI. The CDR3 consists of 15 residues. Germline trimming cut 6 bases from V and 3 bases from J; bases unmatched to any gene: 7. The CDR3 is CASSRQGAKYTEAFF. Written as DNA, the CDR3 is TGTGCCAGCAGCCGACAGGGGGCGAAGTACACTGAAGCTTTCTTT.

The V call is TRBV12-3 or TRBV12-4, the J call TRBJ1-2, with D unresolved. V was cut by 3 bases and J by 2 bases, with 7 bases left in between. The CDR3 has 13 amino acids. The CDR3 loop reads CASSFGENYGYTF. Here the CDR3 DNA reads TGTGCCAGCAGTTTCGGGGAGAACTATGGCTACACCTTC.

J is TRBJ2-7 and V is TRBV2, with D perhaps TRBD2 (5 bases). Germline assignment: CDR1 SNHLY and CDR2 FYNNEI. V was clipped by 7 bases and J by 5 bases, with 12 bases between them. The CDR3 covers 12 residues. This CDR3 is CASMRELDEQYF. The DNA for the CDR3 is TGTGCCAGCATGAGGGAGCTAGACGAGCAGTACTTC.